The 17 T cell receptor beta chains below all came from one sample that was sequenced in a study of sequential checkpoint blockade in melanoma. Clones were read by immunoSEQ multiplex PCR, and TCRdb kept only the in-frame ones, dropping some. The data contain 10,000 to 15,000 clones, around 65% of them singletons. Described treatment: randomized to nivolumab then ipilimumab (arm A) or the reverse (arm B). The source material was CD8+ T cells sorted from blood (inferred from file names), sampled from a patient given nivolumab and ipilimumab in sequence. The receptors here all came from a human donor with melanoma.

This chain joins TRBV10-2 and TRBJ2-7; D possibly corresponds to TRBD1 (5 bases). This CDR3 region has 12 residues. The germline gives CDR1 WSHSY, CDR2 SAAADI. Trimming took off 6 bases at V and 2 bases at J, with 8 bases between the two ends. CDR3 DNA sequence: TGCGCCAGCAGCGACAGTCCCTACGAGCAGTACTTC. Its translation: CASSDSPYEQYF.

This sequence joins TRBV7-6 and TRBJ2-7, with D possibly TRBD1 on 6 matching bases. CDR3 length: 14 amino acids. Trimming pared 5 bases from V and 5 bases from J, leaving 16 bases between. Germline V gene lookup returns CDR1 SGHVS and CDR2 FNYEAQ. The CDR3 here is CASSPNTGSNEQYF. The CDR3 coding sequence is TGTGCCAGCAGCCCGAATACAGGGTCGAACGAGCAGTACTTC.

The V gene is TRBV11-3, the J gene TRBJ2-1, with D maybe TRBD2 (5 bases). CDR1 SGHNT and CDR2 YENEEA come from the germline V gene. V was pared by 6 bases and J by 4 bases, with 13 bases between. CDR3 length: 14 residues. In DNA form, the CDR3 reads TGTGCCAGCAGTTTACGGGGTTTATACAATGAGCAGTTCTTC. This translates into CASSLRGLYNEQFF.

Only a few counts were recorded for this clone. The chain has TRBV4-2 and TRBJ2-1, with a weak D call TRBD2 (6 bases). The CDR3 sequence is 15 residues long. Looked up from germline, CDR1 is LGHNA and CDR2 is YNFKEQ. Trimming pared 7 bases from V and 2 bases from J, leaving 15 bases between. The CDR3 here is CASTTSRGTYNEQFF. The CDR3 DNA reads as TGTGCCAGCACCACGTCGCGGGGAACCTACAATGAGCAGTTCTTC.

The sample holds a few counts of this clone. The chain is built from TRBV19 and TRBJ2-7, with TRBD2 matching over 9 bases. With V trimmed by 3 bases and J by 6 bases, 6 bases remained unmatched. CDR1 and CDR2 from the germline V gene are LNHDA and SQIVND (reference sequence). The CDR3 is made up of 14 amino acids. The CDR3 here is CASSMTGLAGEQYF. For the CDR3, the DNA is TGTGCCAGTAGTATGACGGGACTAGCAGGCGAGCAGTACTTC.

The chain links TRBV30 to TRBJ1-5; D may be TRBD1 (5 bases). The CDR3 loop spans 15 amino acids. Looked up from germline, CDR1 is GTSNPN and CDR2 is SVGIG (reference sequence). V was pared by 2 bases and J by 0 bases, with 11 bases between. The CDR3 loop reads CAWSRGSDSNQPQHF. DNA of the CDR3: TGTGCCTGGAGTAGGGGCAGTGATAGCAATCAGCCCCAGCATTTT.

This clone was seen a few times. Additional DNA sequences in this sample encode the identical CDR3. The V and J genes are TRBV27 and TRBJ1-5; no clear D. In germline, CDR1 is MNHEY, CDR2 SMNVEV (reference sequence). The CDR3 totals 14 residues. With 4 bases removed from V and 7 bases from J, the gap between germline ends came to 14 bases. CDR3 DNA sequence: TGTGCCAGCAGTTCCTCCGTGCGGAACCAGCCCCAGCATTTT. Protein product: CASSSSVRNQPQHF.

The sample holds one count of this clone. V is TRBV6-5 and J is TRBJ1-1, with 8 positions matching TRBD1. V dropped 6 bases and J dropped 0; count of bases not matched to a gene: 6. CDR3 length: 15 residues. Per germline, CDR1 MNHEY and CDR2 SVGAGI. CDR3 nucleotide sequence: TGTGCCAGCAGATATTGGACAGGGATGAACACTGAAGCTTTCTTT. Its translation is CASRYWTGMNTEAFF.

This clone has just one count. The J gene is TRBJ2-5, the V gene TRBV5-5; 8 positions match TRBD2. The V segment lost 4 bases and the J segment 0 bases; nucleotides outside the gene matches: 5. CDR1 SGHKS and CDR2 YYEKEE come from the germline V gene (reference sequence). The CDR3 runs to 15 residues. The CDR3 sequence is CASSVGGGYQETQYF. The CDR3 coding sequence is TGTGCCAGCAGCGTAGGCGGGGGGTACCAAGAGACCCAGTACTTC. Drawing the rest from reference TRBV5-5 and TRBJ2-5, the complete variable domain is DAGVTQSPTHLIKTRGQQVTLRCSPISGHKSVSWYQQVLGQGPQFIFQYYEKEERGRGNFPDRFSARQFPNYSSELNVNALLLGDSALYLCASSVGGGYQETQYFGPGTRLLVL.

The DNA of the CDR3 is TGCGCCAGCAGCTTCTCCGGGACAGGGTCGGATGGCTACACCTTC. Translated: CASSFSGTGSDGYTF. The rearrangement joins TRBV5-1 to TRBJ1-2, with TRBD1 matching over 9 bases. V was clipped by 2 bases and J by 6 bases; unmatched bases: 8. CDR3 size: 15 residues. Germline-derived CDR1 and CDR2 are SGHRS and YFSETQ.

The V gene is TRBV27, the J gene TRBJ2-3, with TRBD2 identical over 14 bases. V shed 5 bases, J shed 3 bases, and the junction held 10 bases outside the gene matches. The CDR3 length is 18 residues. Germline V gene sequence: CDR1 MNHEY, CDR2 SMNVEV (reference sequence). The CDR3 here is CASSRLTSGRVGTDTQYF. In nucleotides, the CDR3 is TGTGCCAGCAGTCGCTTGACTAGCGGGAGGGTAGGGACAGATACGCAGTATTTT.

The gene calls are TRBV27 and TRBJ2-1; 9 bases match TRBD2. J gave up 3 bases and V 8 bases, and 5 bases lay outside the gene matches. This CDR3 region has 14 residues. Germline values: CDR1 MNHEY, CDR2 SMNVEV (reference sequence). CDR3 amino acids: CASGLAGSYNEQFF. Written as DNA, the CDR3 is TGTGCCAGCGGGCTAGCGGGGAGCTACAATGAGCAGTTCTTC.

The J gene is TRBJ1-3, the V gene TRBV29-1; a weak D match, TRBD1 (6 bases). The CDR3 length is 14 residues. In germline, CDR1 is SQVTM, CDR2 ANQGSEA. The V end was cut by 2 bases, the J end by 2 bases, with 10 bases between. CDR3 DNA: TGCAGCGTTGAATGGGCAGGGGCTGGAAACACCATATATTTT. Translated, it gives CSVEWAGAGNTIYF.

This clone was counted a few times. The genes are TRBV7-8 and TRBJ2-1; 10 bases line up with TRBD2. After removal of 1 base from V and 9 bases from J, the junction contained 3 bases not matched to a gene. The germline V gene encodes CDR1 SGHVS and CDR2 FQNEAQ. CDR3 length equals 14 residues. Here the CDR3 DNA reads TGTGCCAGCAGCTTAGGGCTAGCGGGAGTTGAGCAGTTCTTC. It codes for CASSLGLAGVEQFF.

This chain connects TRBV2 to TRBJ2-7; D is uncertain. The CDR3 is made up of 10 amino acids. Deletions cut 6 bases from V and 6 bases from J, with 6 bases between. Germline lookup yields CDR1 SNHLY and CDR2 FYNNEI. The CDR3 DNA follows: TGTGCCAGCAGCCAACTCGAGCAGTACTTC. Its translation is CASSQLEQYF.

The chain links TRBV5-6 to TRBJ2-7, with 9 bases aligning to TRBD2. In germline, CDR1 is SGHDT, CDR2 YYEEEE. CDR3 length equals 14 residues. The V and J ends lost 0 bases and 5 bases, in that order; junction bases with no gene match: 3. CDR3 residues: CASSLGAGGNEQYF. DNA of the CDR3: TGTGCCAGCAGCTTGGGGGCGGGAGGGAACGAGCAGTACTTC.

In its sample, this clone was seen a few times. This rearrangement joins TRBV7-2 to TRBJ2-3; D is possibly TRBD2 (6 bases). The CDR3 sequence is 15 residues long. Trimming took off 5 bases at V and 4 bases at J, with 16 bases between the two ends. Germline V gene data show CDR1 as SGHTA and CDR2 as FQGNSA. This CDR3 reads CASSLGTWVADTQYF. CDR3 coding DNA: TGTGCCAGCAGCCTGGGGACTTGGGTCGCAGATACGCAGTATTTT.